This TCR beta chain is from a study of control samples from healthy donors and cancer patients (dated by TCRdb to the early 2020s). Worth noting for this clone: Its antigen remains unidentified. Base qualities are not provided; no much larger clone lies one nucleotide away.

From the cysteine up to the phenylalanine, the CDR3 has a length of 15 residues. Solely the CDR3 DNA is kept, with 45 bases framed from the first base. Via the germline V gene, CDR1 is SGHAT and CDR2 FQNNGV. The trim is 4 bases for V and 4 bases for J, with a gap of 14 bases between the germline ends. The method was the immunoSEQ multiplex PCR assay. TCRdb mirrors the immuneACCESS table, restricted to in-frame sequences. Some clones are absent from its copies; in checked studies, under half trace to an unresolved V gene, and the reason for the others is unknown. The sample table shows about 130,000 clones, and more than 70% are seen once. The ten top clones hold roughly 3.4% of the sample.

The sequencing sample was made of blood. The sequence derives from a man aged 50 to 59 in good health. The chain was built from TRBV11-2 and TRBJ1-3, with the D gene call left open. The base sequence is TGTGCCAGCAGCTCAAAGGGCCCTCCGGGAAACACCATATATTTT. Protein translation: CASSSKGPPGNTIYF.